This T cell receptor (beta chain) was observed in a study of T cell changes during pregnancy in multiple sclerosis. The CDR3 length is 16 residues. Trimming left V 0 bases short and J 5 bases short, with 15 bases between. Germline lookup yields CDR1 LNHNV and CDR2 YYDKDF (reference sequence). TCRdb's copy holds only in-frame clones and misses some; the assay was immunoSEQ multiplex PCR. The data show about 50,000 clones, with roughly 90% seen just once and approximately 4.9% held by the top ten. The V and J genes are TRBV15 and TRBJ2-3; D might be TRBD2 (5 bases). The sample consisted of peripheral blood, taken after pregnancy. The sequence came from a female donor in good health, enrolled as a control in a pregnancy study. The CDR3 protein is CATSRDSLGLGDTQYF. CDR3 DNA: TGTGCCACCAGCAGAGACTCTCTCGGACTGGGAGATACGCAGTATTTT.